The rows below give T cell receptor beta chains drawn from one sample of a study of blood T cell repertoires in COVID-19. The data were produced by immunoSEQ multiplex PCR, yet TCRdb's version contains in-frame clones alone and is incomplete. The sample lists a few hundred thousand clones; roughly 91% were seen once. Sequencing was carried out using PBMCs or T cells enriched from blood (not recorded which). Receptor source: a young man who had recovered from COVID-19. Both conserved end residues are part of each CDR3. The D gene is left open where the match is weak. The size entry is marked missing in some rows and otherwise reads once, few, many or a size class.

j_gene | abundance | d_gene | v_gene | CDR3nt | CDR3aa
TRBJ1-5 | - | - | TRBV5-5 | TGTGCCAGCAGACCCGCTTGGGGCAATAGCAATCAGCCCCAGCATTTT | CASRPAWGNSNQPQHF
TRBJ1-2 | - | TRBD1 | TRBV18 | TGTGCCAGCTCACCTCAGACAGGGTGGAGCTATGGCTACACCTTC | CASSPQTGWSYGYTF
TRBJ2-2 | - | TRBD2 | TRBV5-4 | TGTGCCAGCAGCCCGGGGACTAGCGGGGACCGTGGGGAGCTGTTTTTT | CASSPGTSGDRGELFF
TRBJ1-2 | few | - | TRBV11-2 | TGTGCCAGCAGCTTGTGGGGGGGAAATAACTATGGCTACACCTTC | CASSLWGGNNYGYTF
TRBJ2-2 | - | - | TRBV12-3/TRBV12-4 | TGTGCCAGTGGGGGGACGGGCACCGGGGAGCTGTTTTTT | CASGGTGTGELFF
TRBJ1-2 | - | - | TRBV20-1 | TGCAGTGCTAGTTTTGGCAGGGATGGCTACACCTTC | CSASFGRDGYTF
TRBJ1-1 | few | - | TRBV7-9 | TGTGCCAGCAGCTCGTTGGGGACATCCGTTACGGCTTTCTTT | CASSSLGTSVTAFF
TRBJ1-2 | few | TRBD1 | TRBV3-1/TRBV3-2 | TGTGCCAGCAGCCAAGCCCCAGGGACAGGGCCGCCAGGCTACACCTTC | CASSQAPGTGPPGYTF
TRBJ1-5 | - | - | TRBV7-8 | TGTGCCAGCAGCCCAACGTCGGGGGGCGGGCAGCCCCAGCATTTT | CASSPTSGGGQPQHF
TRBJ2-3 | - | - | TRBV7-9 | TGTGCCAGCTGGTCCGTCGGGGATACGCAGTATTTT | CASWSVGDTQYF
TRBJ2-7 | - | TRBD2 | TRBV14 | TGTGCCAGCAGTCGTAGGCTAGCGGGAGTATACGAGCAGTACTTC | CASSRRLAGVYEQYF
TRBJ1-2 | few | - | TRBV6-1 | TGTGCCAGCAGTGAAGGTAGCTATGGCTACACCTTC | CASSEGSYGYTF
TRBJ1-1 | - | TRBD1 | TRBV6-5 | TGTGCCAGCCTGCACGGGACAGGGGGCACTGAAGCTTTCTTT | CASLHGTGGTEAFF
TRBJ2-1 | - | TRBD2 | TRBV6-5 | TGTGCCAGCACGTCCAGCGGGAGTGGTAATGAGCAGTTCTTC | CASTSSGSGNEQFF
TRBJ1-1 | - | - | TRBV12-3/TRBV12-4 | TGTGCCAGCATCAGGGGTACGGTGGCTGAAGCTTTCTTT | CASIRGTVAEAFF
TRBJ1-3 | once | TRBD1 | TRBV2 | TGTGCCAGCAGCCAGGACAGGGCGAGCAGAAACACCATATATTTT | CASSQDRASRNTIYF
TRBJ1-2 | - | TRBD1 | TRBV11-3 | TGTGCCAGCAGCGACTCCGACTACAGGGGAGTAACCTTC | CASSDSDYRGVTF
TRBJ1-2 | few | - | TRBV2 | TGTGCCAGCGCATTCCGACAAACGGGCTACACCTTC | CASAFRQTGYTF
TRBJ1-3 | - | - | TRBV11-3 | TGTGCCAGCAGCTTAGTGGGCAGCCTTGGGAACACCATATATTTT | CASSLVGSLGNTIYF
TRBJ1-2 | - | TRBD1 | TRBV19 | TGTGCCAGTAAGGCCACCGGGACAGGGGTCTATGGCTACACCTTC | CASKATGTGVYGYTF
TRBJ1-5 | once | - | TRBV4-2 | TGTGCCAGCAGCCAAGAAATTCAGTACAATCAGCCCCAGCATTTT | CASSQEIQYNQPQHF
TRBJ2-4 | once | - | TRBV30 | TGTGCCTGGAGTCGGGGTGAGAAGGCCAAAAACATTCAGTACTTC | CAWSRGEKAKNIQYF
TRBJ2-7 | - | TRBD2 | TRBV27 | TGTGCCAGCAGTTTAACCCGGACTAGCGGCTACTACGAGCAGTACTTC | CASSLTRTSGYYEQYF
TRBJ2-3 | - | - | TRBV7-3 | TGTGCCAGCAGCTTAGAGTCATACCCCGCAGATACGCAGTATTTT | CASSLESYPADTQYF
TRBJ1-1 | - | TRBD1 | TRBV19 | TGTGCCACCTACCCTAACAGGGGGCCTGGGACTGAAGCTTTCTTT | CATYPNRGPGTEAFF
TRBJ1-5 | once | - | TRBV19 | TGTGCCAGCGGACAGATATTGAATCAGCCCCAGCATTTT | CASGQILNQPQHF
TRBJ2-3 | - | TRBD2 | TRBV27 | TGTGCCAGCAGTGCCGGATTAGCGGGAGAAGAGGGCACAGATACGCAGTATTTT | CASSAGLAGEEGTDTQYF
TRBJ2-1 | - | TRBD2 | TRBV11-2 | TGTGCCAGCCATCCGACTAGCGGCTACAATGAGCAGTTCTTC | CASHPTSGYNEQFF
TRBJ1-6 | once | - | TRBV7-6 | TGTGCCAGCAGCTTAGCTCAGGGTCGGGCCTCGAATTCACCCCTCCACTTT | CASSLAQGRASNSPLHF
TRBJ1-1 | - | - | TRBV11-2 | TGTGCCAGCAGCTCTAACAGAGCATTGAACACTGAAGCTTTCTTT | CASSSNRALNTEAFF
TRBJ1-1 | - | TRBD1 | TRBV29-1 | TGCAGCGGGAGGGACAGAGCGAACACTGAAGCTTTCTTT | CSGRDRANTEAFF
TRBJ1-2 | - | - | TRBV14 | TGTGCCAGCAGCCTCGGGAGGGGTTATGGCTACACCTTC | CASSLGRGYGYTF
TRBJ1-2 | few | TRBD1 | TRBV11-3 | TGTGCCAGCAGTGAACAGGGGCCGAGCTATGGCTACACCTTC | CASSEQGPSYGYTF
TRBJ2-7 | - | - | TRBV10-3 | TGTGCCATCAGTGAGTCAAGCAGGGTCCTTGACGAGCAGTACTTC | CAISESSRVLDEQYF
TRBJ2-7 | - | - | TRBV7-9 | TGTGCCAGCAGCTTAGCACAGTTCTACGAGCAGTACTTC | CASSLAQFYEQYF
TRBJ1-3 | - | - | TRBV6-1 | TGTGCCAGCAGTGACCTCTGGACAGCAGGAAACACCATATATTTT | CASSDLWTAGNTIYF
TRBJ2-3 | - | - | TRBV24-1 | TGTGCCACCAGTGATTTTAGAGCTTCAGATACGCAGTATTTT | CATSDFRASDTQYF
TRBJ1-2 | - | TRBD1 | TRBV4-1 | TGCGCCAGCAAAGACAGGGGTGGCGGCTACACCTTC | CASKDRGGGYTF
TRBJ2-5 | - | - | TRBV19 | TGTGCCAGTAGTCCCTGGACAGACCTAATTACCCATCGGGAGACCCAGTACTTC | CASSPWTDLITHRETQYF
TRBJ2-7 | - | TRBD1 | TRBV15 | TGTGCCACCAGCAGGGGAACAGGGGAATACGAGCAGTACTTC | CATSRGTGEYEQYF
TRBJ1-6 | - | TRBD1 | TRBV28 | TGTGCCAGCAGGGGACAGGGATCGGAGGTTTCACCCCTCCACTTT | CASRGQGSEVSPLHF
TRBJ2-2 | once | - | TRBV7-8 | TGTGCCAGCAGCTTAGCGGAGGGGGCCCCCGGGGAGCTGTTTTTT | CASSLAEGAPGELFF
TRBJ2-1 | - | - | TRBV6-1 | TGTGCCAGCAGTGAAACCGGGGGACTCGTGGGAAAGTACAATGAGCAGTTCTTC | CASSETGGLVGKYNEQFF
TRBJ1-2 | once | - | TRBV5-4 | TGTGCCAGCAGCTTGGACGTGGTAGCGGGTGGCTACACCTTC | CASSLDVVAGGYTF
TRBJ2-4 | - | TRBD1 | TRBV15 | TGTGCCACCAGCAGAGAAGATGGAGCAGGGGGCAAAAACATTCAGTACTTC | CATSREDGAGGKNIQYF
TRBJ1-1 | - | - | TRBV4-2 | TGTGCCAGCAGCCCTACCCCGGGACAAGACACTGAAGCTTTCTTT | CASSPTPGQDTEAFF
TRBJ2-1 | - | TRBD2 | TRBV7-9 | TGTGCCAGCATCGATAGCGGGAGGGTCTACAATGAGCAGTTCTTC | CASIDSGRVYNEQFF
TRBJ1-1 | - | TRBD1 | TRBV6-5 | TGTGCCAGCGTGGAGTATTGGGACAGGGCCGTTGAAGCTTTCTTT | CASVEYWDRAVEAFF